This T cell receptor (beta chain) was obtained from a study of blood T cell repertoires in COVID-19. Background on the study: The origin of the acute and convalescent COVID-19 samples was the United States, Italy and Spain.

With 4 bases clipped from V and 3 bases from J, the junction kept 3 bases outside the gene matches. The CDR3 sequence is 13 residues long. The repertoire was sequenced with immunoSEQ multiplex PCR; TCRdb's copy has only in-frame clones and lacks some. This sample yields roughly 280,000 clones, of which 85% to 90% are seen a single time; under 2.5% belongs to the top ten. This chain connects TRBV12-3 or TRBV12-4 to TRBJ2-7; 7 bases match TRBD2. This sequence was found in a woman aged 18-29 years who had recovered from COVID-19. What was sequenced was PBMCs or T cells enriched from blood (not recorded which). This CDR3 is CASSSSGVYEQYF. CDR3 nucleotide sequence: TGTGCCAGCAGTTCGAGCGGGGTCTACGAGCAGTACTTC.